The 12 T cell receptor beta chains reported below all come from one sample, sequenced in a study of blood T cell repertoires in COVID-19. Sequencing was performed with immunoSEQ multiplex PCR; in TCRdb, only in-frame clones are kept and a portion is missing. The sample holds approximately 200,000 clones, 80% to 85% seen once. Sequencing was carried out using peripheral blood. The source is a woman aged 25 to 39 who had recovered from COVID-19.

CDR3 coding DNA: TGTGCCAGTAGTATAGGAGGGGACAGGCTCCAAGAGACCCAGTACTTC. Its protein is CASSIGGDRLQETQYF. This sequence joins TRBV19 and TRBJ2-5; 8 nucleotides line up with TRBD1. The CDR3 sequence is 16 residues long. Germline V gives CDR1 LNHDA, CDR2 SQIVND (reference sequence). Trimming at V came to 1 base and at J to 1 base, leaving 5 bases not matched to a gene.

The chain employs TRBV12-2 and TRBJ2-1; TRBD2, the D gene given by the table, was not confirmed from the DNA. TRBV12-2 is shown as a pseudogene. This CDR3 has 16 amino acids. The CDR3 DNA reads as TGTGCAAGTCGCTTCCCTAGCGGGAACTGTCGCGATGAGCAGTTCTTC. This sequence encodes CASRFPSGNCRDEQFF.

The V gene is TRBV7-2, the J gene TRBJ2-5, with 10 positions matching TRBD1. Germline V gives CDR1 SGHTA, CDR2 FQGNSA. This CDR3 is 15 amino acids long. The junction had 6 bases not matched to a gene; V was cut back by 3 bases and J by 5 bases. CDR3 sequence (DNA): TGTGCCAGCAGCTTCTGGACAGGGGGTGGGGAGACCCAGTACTTC. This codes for CASSFWTGGGETQYF.

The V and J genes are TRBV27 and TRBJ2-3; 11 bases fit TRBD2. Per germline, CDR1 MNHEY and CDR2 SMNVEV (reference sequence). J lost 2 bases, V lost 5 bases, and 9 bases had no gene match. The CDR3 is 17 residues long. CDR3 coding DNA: TGTGCCAGCAGTATTATCCTAGCGGGAGGCGCCACAGATACGCAGTATTTT. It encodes CASSIILAGGATDTQYF.

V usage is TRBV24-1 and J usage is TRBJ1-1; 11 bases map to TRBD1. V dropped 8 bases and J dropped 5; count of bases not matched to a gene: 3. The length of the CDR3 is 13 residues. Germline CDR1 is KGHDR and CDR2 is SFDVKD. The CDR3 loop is CATMGQGGTEAFF. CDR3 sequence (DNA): TGTGCCACCATGGGACAGGGGGGGACTGAAGCTTTCTTT.

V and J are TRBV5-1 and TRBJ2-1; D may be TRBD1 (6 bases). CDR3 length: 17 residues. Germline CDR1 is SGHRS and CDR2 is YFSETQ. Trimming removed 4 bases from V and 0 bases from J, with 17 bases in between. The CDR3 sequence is CASSPVGGLSSYNEQFF. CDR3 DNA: TGCGCCAGCAGCCCGGTAGGGGGTTTGAGCTCCTACAATGAGCAGTTCTTC.

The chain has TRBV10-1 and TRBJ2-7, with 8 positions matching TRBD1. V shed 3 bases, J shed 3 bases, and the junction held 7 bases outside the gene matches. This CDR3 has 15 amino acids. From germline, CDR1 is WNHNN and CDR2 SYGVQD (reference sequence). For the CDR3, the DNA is TGCGCCAGCAGTGAAGGGCAGGGGGCCCGCTACGAGCAGTACTTC. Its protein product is CASSEGQGARYEQYF.

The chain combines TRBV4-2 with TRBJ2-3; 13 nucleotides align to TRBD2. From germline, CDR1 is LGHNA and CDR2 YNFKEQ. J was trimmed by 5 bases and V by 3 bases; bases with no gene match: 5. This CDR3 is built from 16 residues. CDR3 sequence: CASSQRLAGGQDTQYF. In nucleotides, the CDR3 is TGTGCCAGCAGCCAGAGACTAGCGGGAGGACAAGATACGCAGTATTTT.

The CDR3 sequence is CASRRAGGVEQYF. The CDR3 DNA follows: TGCGCCAGCAGACGAGCGGGAGGGGTCGAGCAGTACTTC. V usage is TRBV5-1 and J usage is TRBJ2-7; TRBD2 agrees at 10 bases. This CDR3 has 13 amino acids. Germline loops: CDR1 SGHRS, CDR2 YFSETQ. With 5 bases clipped from V and 6 bases from J, the junction kept 5 bases outside the gene matches.

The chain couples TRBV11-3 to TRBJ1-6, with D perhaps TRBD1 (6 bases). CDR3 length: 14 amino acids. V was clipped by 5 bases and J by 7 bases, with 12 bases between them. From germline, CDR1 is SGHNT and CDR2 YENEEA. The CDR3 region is CASSLQGSNSPLHF. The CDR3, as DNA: TGTGCCAGCAGCCTACAGGGTTCAAATTCACCCCTCCACTTT.

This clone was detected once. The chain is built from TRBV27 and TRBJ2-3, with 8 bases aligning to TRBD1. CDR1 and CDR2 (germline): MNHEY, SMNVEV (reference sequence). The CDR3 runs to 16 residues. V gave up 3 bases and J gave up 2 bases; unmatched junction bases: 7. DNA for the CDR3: TGTGCCAGCAGTTTGGAAAGGACAGGGCTCACAGATACGCAGTATTTT. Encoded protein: CASSLERTGLTDTQYF.

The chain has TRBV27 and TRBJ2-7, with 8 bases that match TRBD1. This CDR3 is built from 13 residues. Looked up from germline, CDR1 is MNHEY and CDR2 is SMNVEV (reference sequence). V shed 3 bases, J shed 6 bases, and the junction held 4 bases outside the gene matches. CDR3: CASSFSDRAEQYF. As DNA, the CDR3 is TGTGCCAGCAGTTTTTCGGACAGGGCCGAGCAGTACTTC.